This T cell receptor beta chain was recovered during a study of blood T cell repertoires in COVID-19. This CDR3 spans 15 amino acids. The junction had 5 bases not matched to a gene; V was cut back by 4 bases and J by 0 bases. The germline gives CDR1 SGDLS, CDR2 YYNGEE. How the authors handled the data: Nucleated cell number was recorded as an estimate derived from reference gene primer amplification. TCRdb's copy holds only in-frame clones and misses some; the assay was immunoSEQ multiplex PCR. That table is the source of V, J and clone size, and D and trimming were worked out from the DNA. The data hold 350,000 to 450,000 clones, with roughly nine tenths observed a single time.

The receptor's source is a man aged 40-49 years with acute or convalescent COVID-19. This chain links TRBV9 with TRBJ1-2, with TRBD1 identical over 8 bases. What was sequenced was peripheral blood. The CDR3, as DNA: TGTGCCAGCAGCTCGCGGACAGGGCCTAACTATGGCTACACCTTC. Protein product: CASSSRTGPNYGYTF.